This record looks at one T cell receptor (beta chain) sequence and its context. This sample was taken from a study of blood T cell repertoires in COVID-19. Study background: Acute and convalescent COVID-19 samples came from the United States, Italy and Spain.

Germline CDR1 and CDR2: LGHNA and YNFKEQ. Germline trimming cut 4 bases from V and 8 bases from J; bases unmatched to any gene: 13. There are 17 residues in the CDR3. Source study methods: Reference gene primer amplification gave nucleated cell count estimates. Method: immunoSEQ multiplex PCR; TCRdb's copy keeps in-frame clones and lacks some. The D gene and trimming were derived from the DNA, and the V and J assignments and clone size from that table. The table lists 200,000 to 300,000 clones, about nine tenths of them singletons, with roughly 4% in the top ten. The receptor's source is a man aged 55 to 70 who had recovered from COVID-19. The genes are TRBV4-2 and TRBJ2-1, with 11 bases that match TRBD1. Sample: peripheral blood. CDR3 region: CASSPLLGQGETYEQFF. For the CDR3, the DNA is TGTGCCAGCAGCCCCCTGCTGGGACAGGGGGAGACTTATGAGCAGTTCTTC.